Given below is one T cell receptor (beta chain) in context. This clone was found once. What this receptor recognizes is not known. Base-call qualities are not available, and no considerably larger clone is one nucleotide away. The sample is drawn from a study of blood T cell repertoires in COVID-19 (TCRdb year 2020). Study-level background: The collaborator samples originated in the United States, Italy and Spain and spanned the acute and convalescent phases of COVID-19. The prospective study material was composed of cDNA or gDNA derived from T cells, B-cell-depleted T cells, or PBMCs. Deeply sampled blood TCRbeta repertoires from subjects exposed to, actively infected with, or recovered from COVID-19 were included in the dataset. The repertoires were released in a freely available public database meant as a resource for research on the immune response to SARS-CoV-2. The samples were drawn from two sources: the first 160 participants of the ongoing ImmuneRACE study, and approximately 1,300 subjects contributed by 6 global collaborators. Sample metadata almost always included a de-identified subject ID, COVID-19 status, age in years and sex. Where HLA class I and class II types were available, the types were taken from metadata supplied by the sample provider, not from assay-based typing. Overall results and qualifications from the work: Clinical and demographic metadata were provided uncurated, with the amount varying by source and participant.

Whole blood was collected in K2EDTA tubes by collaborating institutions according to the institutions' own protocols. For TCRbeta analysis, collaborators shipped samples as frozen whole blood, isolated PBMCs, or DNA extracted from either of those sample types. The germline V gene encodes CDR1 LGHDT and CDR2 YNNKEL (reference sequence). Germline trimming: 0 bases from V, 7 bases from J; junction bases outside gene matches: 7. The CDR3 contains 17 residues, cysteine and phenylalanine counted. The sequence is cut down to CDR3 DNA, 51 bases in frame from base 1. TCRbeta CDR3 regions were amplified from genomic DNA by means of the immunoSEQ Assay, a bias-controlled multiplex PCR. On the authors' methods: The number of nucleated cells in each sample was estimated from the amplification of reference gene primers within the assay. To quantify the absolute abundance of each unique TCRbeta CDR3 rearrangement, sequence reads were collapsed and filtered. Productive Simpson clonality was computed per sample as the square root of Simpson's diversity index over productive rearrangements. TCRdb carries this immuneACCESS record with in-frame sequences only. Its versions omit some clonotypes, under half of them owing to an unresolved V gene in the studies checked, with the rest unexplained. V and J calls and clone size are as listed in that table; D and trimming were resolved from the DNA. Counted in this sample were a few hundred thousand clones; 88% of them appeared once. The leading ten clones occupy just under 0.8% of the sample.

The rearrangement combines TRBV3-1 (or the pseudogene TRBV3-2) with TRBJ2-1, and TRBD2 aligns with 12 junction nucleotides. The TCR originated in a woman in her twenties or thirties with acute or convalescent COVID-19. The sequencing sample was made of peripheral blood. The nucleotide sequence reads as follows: TGTGCCAGCAGCCAAGATCGACTAGCGGGAGCTCGGAATGAGCAGTTCTTC. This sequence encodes CASSQDRLAGARNEQFF.